This TCR beta chain was obtained from a study of T cells expressing NK-cell markers. Concerning this clonotype: Its specificity is unknown.

Whole-study results and caveats: Leadership of the CD3+CD56-NKG2C+ fraction also belonged to these clonotypes in several donors.

The CDR3 consists of 14 residues. The germline V gene encodes CDR1 MNHEY and CDR2 SMNVEV (reference sequence). After re-calling the 5' RACE reads, TCRdb lists one entry per CDR3 protein, DNA absent. Its clone listing holds a few hundred thousand distinct CDR3 sequences. The V call is TRBV27, the J call TRBJ2-1; TCRdb's assignment of TRBD2 cannot be checked, as there is no DNA. The TCR originated in a young man in good health. Sequencing used blood T cells: a sorted CD56 or NKG2C T cell subset, CD4+ or CD8+ T cells, or bulk PBMC T cells (not recorded which). The CDR3 sequence is CASSPSIGNNEQFF.